Listed below are T cell receptor beta chains from one sample, sequenced in a study of immunodeficiency. The data were produced by immunoSEQ multiplex PCR, yet TCRdb's version contains in-frame clones alone and is incomplete. Here the sample spans 650 to 850 clones, 90% to 95% being singletons. Material for sequencing was CD4+ T cells from blood. Receptors originate from a human donor in good health. Each CDR3 is given with its conserved first and last residue. Fields, in order: J gene, clone size, D gene, V gene, CDR3 protein, CDR3 DNA. A D gene is named only where the DNA matches it firmly. Expanded clones get a size class; other rows say once, few or many, or leave the size out.

TRBJ2-2	few	TRBD2	TRBV14	CASSQRPGGSTGELFF	TGTGCCAGCAGCCAACGCCCGGGGGGTAGTACCGGGGAGCTGTTTTTT
TRBJ2-2	.	.	TRBV5-1	CASSPGTGELFF	TGCGCCAGCAGCCCAGGGACCGGGGAGCTGTTTTTT
TRBJ2-7	.	.	TRBV6-5	CASSYRTAPDEQYF	TGTGCCAGCAGTTACAGGACCGCACCCGACGAGCAGTACTTC
TRBJ1-2	.	TRBD1	TRBV5-1	CASSLGTGAAWGYTF	TGCGCCAGCAGCTTGGGAACAGGGGCGGCTTGGGGCTACACCTTC
TRBJ1-5	.	TRBD1	TRBV24-1	CATSRQGLDQPQHF	TGTGCCACTTCAAGACAGGGACTCGATCAGCCCCAGCATTTT
TRBJ1-6	.	.	TRBV9	CASTPGTENSPLHF	TGTGCCAGCACTCCCGGGACCGAAAATTCACCCCTCCACTTT
TRBJ2-2	.	TRBD1	TRBV24-1	CATSAKGPGTANTGELFF	TGTGCCACCAGTGCCAAGGGCCCCGGGACAGCGAACACCGGGGAGCTGTTTTTT
TRBJ1-1	.	.	TRBV30	CAWGLGVAHVLNTEAFF	TGTGCCTGGGGCCTCGGAGTGGCCCACGTCTTGAACACTGAAGCTTTCTTT
TRBJ2-3	once	.	TRBV5-1	CASSLGGYSTDTQYF	TGCGCCAGCAGCTTGGGAGGGTATAGCACAGATACGCAGTATTTT
TRBJ2-7	.	TRBD1	TRBV25-1	CASSEQLQTGGVYEQYF	TGTGCCAGCAGTGAACAACTTCAGACAGGGGGCGTTTACGAGCAGTACTTC
TRBJ2-5	.	.	TRBV2	CASSARSAETQYF	TGTGCCAGCAGCGCCCGGTCTGCAGAGACCCAGTACTTC
TRBJ1-4	.	.	TRBV25-1	CATPLEKLFF	TGTGCCACACCGTTAGAAAAACTGTTTTTT
TRBJ2-5	.	TRBD2	TRBV5-1	CASSPGLAGETQYF	TGCGCCAGCAGCCCGGGACTAGCCGGAGAGACCCAGTACTTC
TRBJ2-5	.	.	TRBV28	CASSPKPGLGYF	TGTGCCAGCAGTCCAAAGCCGGGACTGGGGTACTTC
TRBJ2-5	.	.	TRBV19	CASSIDPRRQETQYF	TGTGCCAGTAGTATAGATCCTCGGCGTCAAGAGACCCAGTACTTC
TRBJ2-7	few	TRBD2	TRBV15	CATSRGTSRYEQYF	TGTGCCACCAGCAGAGGGACTAGCAGATACGAGCAGTACTTC
TRBJ1-2	.	TRBD1	TRBV15	CATSIVWTGEGYTF	TGTGCCACCAGCATTGTCTGGACAGGGGAGGGCTACACCTTC
TRBJ1-2	.	.	TRBV7-9	CASSLSQENYGYTF	TGTGCCAGCAGCCTATCACAGGAGAACTATGGCTACACCTTC
TRBJ1-5	.	.	TRBV2	CASSEVGLSQPQHF	TGTGCCAGCAGTGAAGTGGGACTGAGCCAGCCCCAGCATTTT
TRBJ2-5	once	.	TRBV15	CATSRSGRGQETQYF	TGTGCCACCAGCAGATCGGGACGGGGACAAGAGACCCAGTACTTC
TRBJ1-2	once	.	TRBV28	CASSLQLNYGYTF	TGTGCCAGCAGTTTGCAGCTCAACTATGGCTACACCTTC
TRBJ2-5	.	.	TRBV10-1	CVVQVRGLYRQETQYF	TGCGTCGTCCAAGTCCGGGGTCTTTATAGACAAGAGACCCAGTACTTC
TRBJ2-2	once	TRBD1	TRBV7-3	CASSIRTGAHTGELFF	TGTGCCAGCAGCATACGGACAGGGGCTCACACCGGGGAGCTGTTTTTT
TRBJ2-1	.	TRBD2	TRBV5-1	CASSPQGQGLASEQFF	TGCGCCAGCAGCCCGCAGGGACAAGGACTAGCGAGCGAGCAGTTCTTC
TRBJ2-1	once	TRBD2	TRBV7-2	CASSLSSGANNEQFF	TGTGCCAGCAGCTTGTCTAGCGGGGCTAACAATGAGCAGTTCTTC
TRBJ1-1	.	.	TRBV30	CAWSGFSPSMNTEAFF	TGTGCCTGGAGTGGGTTCTCCCCGAGCATGAACACTGAAGCTTTCTTT
TRBJ1-1	.	.	TRBV21-1	CARRNGGDLNTEAFF	TGTGCCAGGAGGAATGGGGGGGACCTGAACACTGAAGCTTTCTTT
TRBJ2-1	.	TRBD1	TRBV7-8	CASSPRTGPNNEQFF	TGTGCCAGCAGCCCGCGGACAGGGCCGAACAATGAGCAGTTCTTC
TRBJ1-5	.	.	TRBV19	CASSLMVGGNQPQHF	TGTGCCAGTAGCCTAATGGTGGGGGGCAATCAGCCCCAGCATTTT
TRBJ1-6	.	TRBD1	TRBV4-1	CASSQGQAFSYNSPLHF	TGCGCCAGCAGCCAGGGACAGGCGTTCTCCTATAATTCACCCCTCCACTTT
TRBJ2-1	.	.	TRBV5-4	CASSALEYNEQFF	TGTGCCAGCAGCGCCCTCGAGTACAATGAGCAGTTCTTC
TRBJ1-1	.	.	TRBV5-8	CASSSLSGENTEAFF	TGTGCCAGCAGCTCACTTTCAGGCGAGAACACTGAAGCTTTCTTT
TRBJ1-5	.	TRBD1	TRBV2	CASKRGAGGWGNQPQHF	TGTGCCAGCAAGAGGGGTGCAGGGGGATGGGGCAATCAGCCCCAGCATTTT